This T cell receptor (beta chain) derives from a study of blood T cell repertoires in COVID-19. CDR3 size: 16 residues. Germline V gene sequence: CDR1 SEHNR, CDR2 FQNEAQ (reference sequence). J gave up 1 base and V 4 bases, and 8 bases lay outside the gene matches. Only in-frame clones appear in the TCRdb table, and some are missing; sequencing was by immunoSEQ multiplex PCR. This sample yields 200,000 to 300,000 clones, of which about 85% are seen a single time; 4.2% belongs to the top ten. The sequenced material came from peripheral blood. The V gene is TRBV7-9, the J gene TRBJ2-3; 7 positions match TRBD1. The clonotype comes from a man in his 60s with acute or convalescent COVID-19. The CDR3, as DNA: TGTGCCAGCAGCTGGAGACAGGGAAGGGGCACAGATACGCAGTATTTT. Protein: CASSWRQGRGTDTQYF.